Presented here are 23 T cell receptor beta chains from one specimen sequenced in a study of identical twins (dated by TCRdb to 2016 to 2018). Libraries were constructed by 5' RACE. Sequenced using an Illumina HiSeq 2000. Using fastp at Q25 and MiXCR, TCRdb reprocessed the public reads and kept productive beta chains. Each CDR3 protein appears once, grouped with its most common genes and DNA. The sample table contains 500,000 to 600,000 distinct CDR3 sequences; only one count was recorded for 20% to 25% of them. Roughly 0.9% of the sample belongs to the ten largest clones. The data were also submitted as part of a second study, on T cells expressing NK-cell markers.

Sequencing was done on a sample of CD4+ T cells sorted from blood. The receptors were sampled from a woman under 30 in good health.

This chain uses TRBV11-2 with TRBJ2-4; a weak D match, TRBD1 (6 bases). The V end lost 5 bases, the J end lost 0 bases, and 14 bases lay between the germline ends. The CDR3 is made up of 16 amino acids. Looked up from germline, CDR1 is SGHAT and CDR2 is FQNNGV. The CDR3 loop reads CASSDGQTIAKNIQYF. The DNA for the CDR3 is TGTGCCAGCAGCGATGGACAGACCATAGCCAAAAACATTCAGTACTTC.

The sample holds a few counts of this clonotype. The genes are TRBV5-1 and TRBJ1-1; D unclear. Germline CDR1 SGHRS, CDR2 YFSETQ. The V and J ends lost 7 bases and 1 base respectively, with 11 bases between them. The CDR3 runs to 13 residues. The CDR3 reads CASGTTPNTEAFF. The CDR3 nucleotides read TGCGCCAGCGGTACTACACCGAACACTGAAGCTTTCTTT. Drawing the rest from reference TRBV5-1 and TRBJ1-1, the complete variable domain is KAGVTQTPRYLIKTRGQQVTLSCSPISGHRSVSWYQQTPGQGLQFLFEYFSETQRNKGNFPGRFSGRQFSNSRSEMNVSTLELGDSALYLCASGTTPNTEAFFGQGTRLTVV.

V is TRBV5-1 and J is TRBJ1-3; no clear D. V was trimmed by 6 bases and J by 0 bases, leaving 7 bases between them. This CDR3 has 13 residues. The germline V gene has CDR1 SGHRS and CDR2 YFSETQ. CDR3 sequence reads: CASTPPSGNTIYF. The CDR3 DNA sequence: TGCGCCAGCACCCCCCCCTCTGGAAACACCATATATTTT.

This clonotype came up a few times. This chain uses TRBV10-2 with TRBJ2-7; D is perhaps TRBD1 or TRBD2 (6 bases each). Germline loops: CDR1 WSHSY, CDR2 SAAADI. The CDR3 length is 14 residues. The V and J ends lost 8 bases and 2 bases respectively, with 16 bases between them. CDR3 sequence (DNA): TGCGCCAGCGCGGAGGGGCAGGGGCCCTACGAGCAGTACTTC. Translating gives CASAEGQGPYEQYF.

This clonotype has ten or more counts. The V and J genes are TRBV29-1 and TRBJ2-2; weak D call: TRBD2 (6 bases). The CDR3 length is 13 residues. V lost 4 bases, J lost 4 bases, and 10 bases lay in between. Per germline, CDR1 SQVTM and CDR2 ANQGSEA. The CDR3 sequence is CSVGSGSTGELFF. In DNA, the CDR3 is TGCAGCGTTGGTAGCGGTTCCACCGGGGAGCTGTTTTTT.

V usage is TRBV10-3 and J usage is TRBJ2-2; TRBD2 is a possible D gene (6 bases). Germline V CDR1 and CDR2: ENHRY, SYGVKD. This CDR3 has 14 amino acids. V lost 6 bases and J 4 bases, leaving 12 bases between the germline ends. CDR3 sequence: CAISLLASTGELFF. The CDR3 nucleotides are TGTGCCATCAGCCTTCTAGCGTCCACCGGGGAGCTGTTTTTT.

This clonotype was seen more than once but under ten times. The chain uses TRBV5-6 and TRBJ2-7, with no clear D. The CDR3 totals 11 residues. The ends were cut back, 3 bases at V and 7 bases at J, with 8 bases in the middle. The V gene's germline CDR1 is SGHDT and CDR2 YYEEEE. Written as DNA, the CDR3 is TGTGCCAGCAGCTCTTGGCGTGAGCAGTACTTC. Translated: CASSSWREQYF. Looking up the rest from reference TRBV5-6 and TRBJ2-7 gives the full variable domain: DAGVTQSPTHLIKTRGQQVTLRCSPKSGHDTVSWYQQALGQGPQFIFQYYEEEERQRGNFPDRFSGHQFPNYSSELNVNALLLGDSALYLCASSSWREQYFGPGTRLTVT.

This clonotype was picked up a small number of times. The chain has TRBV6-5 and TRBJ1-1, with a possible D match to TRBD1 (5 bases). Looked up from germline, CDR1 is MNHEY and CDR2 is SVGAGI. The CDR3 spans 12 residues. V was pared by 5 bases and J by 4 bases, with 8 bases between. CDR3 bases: TGTGCCAGCAGTACGACAGCCACTGAAGCTTTCTTT. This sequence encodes CASSTTATEAFF.

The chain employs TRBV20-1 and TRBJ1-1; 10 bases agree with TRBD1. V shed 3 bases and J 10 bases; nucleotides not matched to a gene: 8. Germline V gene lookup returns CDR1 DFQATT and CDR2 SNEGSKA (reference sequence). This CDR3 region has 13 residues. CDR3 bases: TGCAGTGCTAGTGGGACAGGGGCCTCTGGAGCTTTCTTT. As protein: CSASGTGASGAFF.

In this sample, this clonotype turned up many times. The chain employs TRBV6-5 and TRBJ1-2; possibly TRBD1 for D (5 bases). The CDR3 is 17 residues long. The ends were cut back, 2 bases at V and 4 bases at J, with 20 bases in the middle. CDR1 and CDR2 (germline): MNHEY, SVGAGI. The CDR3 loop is CASSYGTTGASGYGYTF. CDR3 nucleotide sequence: TGTGCCAGCAGTTACGGGACCACTGGGGCCAGCGGCTATGGCTACACCTTC.

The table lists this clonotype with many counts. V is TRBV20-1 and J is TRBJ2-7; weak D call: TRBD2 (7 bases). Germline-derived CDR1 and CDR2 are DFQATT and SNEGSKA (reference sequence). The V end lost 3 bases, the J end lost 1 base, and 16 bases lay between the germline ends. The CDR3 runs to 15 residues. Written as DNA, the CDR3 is TGCAGTGCTAGCGTTACCGGGGGGCCGTCCTACGAGCAGTACTTC. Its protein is CSASVTGGPSYEQYF.

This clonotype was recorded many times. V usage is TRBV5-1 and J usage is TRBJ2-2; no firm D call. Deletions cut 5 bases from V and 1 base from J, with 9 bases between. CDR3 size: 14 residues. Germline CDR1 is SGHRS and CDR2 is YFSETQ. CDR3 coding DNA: TGCGCCAGCAGTCAGACCCTGAACACCGGGGAGCTGTTTTTT. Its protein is CASSQTLNTGELFF. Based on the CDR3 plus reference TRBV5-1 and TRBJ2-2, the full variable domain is KAGVTQTPRYLIKTRGQQVTLSCSPISGHRSVSWYQQTPGQGLQFLFEYFSETQRNKGNFPGRFSGRQFSNSRSEMNVSTLELGDSALYLCASSQTLNTGELFFGEGSRLTVL.

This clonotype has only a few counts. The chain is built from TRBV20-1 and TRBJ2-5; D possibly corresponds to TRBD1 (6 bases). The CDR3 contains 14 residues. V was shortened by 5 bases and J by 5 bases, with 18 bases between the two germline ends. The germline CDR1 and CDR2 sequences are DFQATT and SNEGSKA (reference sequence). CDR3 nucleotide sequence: TGCAGTGCTTCCGGGACAACCGAAATCGAGACCCAGTACTTC. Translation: CSASGTTEIETQYF.

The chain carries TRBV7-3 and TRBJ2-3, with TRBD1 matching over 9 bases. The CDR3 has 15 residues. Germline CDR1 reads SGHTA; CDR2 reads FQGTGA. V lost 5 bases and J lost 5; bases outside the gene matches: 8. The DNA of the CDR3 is TGTGCCAGCAGCCCAGGGACAGGGACAATAGATACGCAGTATTTT. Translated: CASSPGTGTIDTQYF.

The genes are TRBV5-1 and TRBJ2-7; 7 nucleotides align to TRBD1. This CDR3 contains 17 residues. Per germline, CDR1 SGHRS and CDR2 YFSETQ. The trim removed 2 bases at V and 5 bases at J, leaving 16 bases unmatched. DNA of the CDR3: TGCGCCAGCAGCTTCCGTTTTGAAAACAGGGGCCGGAACGAGCAGTACTTC. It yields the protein CASSFRFENRGRNEQYF.

Here the CDR3 DNA reads TGTGCCAGCAAGGCTAGCTGGTACGAGCAGTACTTC. Translation: CASKASWYEQYF. V gene TRBV12-3 or TRBV12-4 combines with J gene TRBJ2-7; D may be TRBD2 (5 bases). The CDR3 loop spans 12 amino acids. V gave up 7 bases and J gave up 4 bases, with 11 bases separating them.

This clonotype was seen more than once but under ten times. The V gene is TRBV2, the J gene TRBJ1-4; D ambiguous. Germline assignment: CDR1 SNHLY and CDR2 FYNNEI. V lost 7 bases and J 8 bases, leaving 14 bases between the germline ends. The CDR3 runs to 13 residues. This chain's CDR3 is CASMAIGGEKLFF. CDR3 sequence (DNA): TGTGCCAGCATGGCCATAGGTGGGGAAAAACTGTTTTTT.

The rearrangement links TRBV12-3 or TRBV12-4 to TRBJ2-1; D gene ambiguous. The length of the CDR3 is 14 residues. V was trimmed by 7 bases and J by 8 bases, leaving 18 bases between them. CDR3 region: CASTQRVIVDEQFF. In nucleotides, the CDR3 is TGTGCCAGCACTCAACGTGTGATCGTCGATGAGCAGTTCTTC.

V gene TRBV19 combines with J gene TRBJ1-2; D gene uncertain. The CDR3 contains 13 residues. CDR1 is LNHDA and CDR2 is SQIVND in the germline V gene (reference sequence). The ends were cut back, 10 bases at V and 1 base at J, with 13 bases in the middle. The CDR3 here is CATSKGDNYGYTF. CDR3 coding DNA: TGTGCCACATCCAAGGGAGATAACTATGGCTACACCTTC.

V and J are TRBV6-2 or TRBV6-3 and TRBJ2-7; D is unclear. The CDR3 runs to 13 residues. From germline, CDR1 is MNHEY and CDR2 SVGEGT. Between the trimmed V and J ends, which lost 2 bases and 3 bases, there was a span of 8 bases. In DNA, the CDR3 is TGTGCCAGCAGTTACCCCGGGTTCTACGAGCAGTACTTC. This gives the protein CASSYPGFYEQYF.

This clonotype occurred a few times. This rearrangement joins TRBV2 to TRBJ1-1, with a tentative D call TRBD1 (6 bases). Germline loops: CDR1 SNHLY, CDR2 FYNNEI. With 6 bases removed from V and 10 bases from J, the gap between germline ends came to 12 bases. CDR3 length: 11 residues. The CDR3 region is CASSHRAAAFF. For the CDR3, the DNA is TGTGCCAGCAGCCACAGGGCTGCAGCTTTCTTT.

The DNA of the CDR3 is TGTGCCAGCAGCAACGCAGGGGCCTCTCCCTACGAGCAGTACTTC. Its protein is CASSNAGASPYEQYF. The V call is TRBV6-1, the J call TRBJ2-7; D perhaps matches TRBD1 (6 bases). The CDR3 runs to 15 residues. V lost 6 bases, J lost 2 bases, and 17 bases lay in between. CDR1 and CDR2 from the germline V gene are MNHNS and SASEGT.

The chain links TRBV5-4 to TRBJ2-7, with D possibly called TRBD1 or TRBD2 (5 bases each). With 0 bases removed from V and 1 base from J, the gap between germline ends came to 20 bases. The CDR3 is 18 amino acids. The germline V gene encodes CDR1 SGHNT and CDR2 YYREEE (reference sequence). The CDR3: CASSLDVTPGPFSYEQYF. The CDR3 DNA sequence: TGTGCCAGCAGCTTGGATGTGACACCGGGACCCTTTTCCTACGAGCAGTACTTC. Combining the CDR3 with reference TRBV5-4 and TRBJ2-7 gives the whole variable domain ETGVTQSPTHLIKTRGQQVTLRCSSQSGHNTVSWYQQALGQGPQFIFQYYREEENGRGNFPPRFSGLQFPNYSSELNVNALELDDSALYLCASSLDVTPGPFSYEQYFGPGTRLTVT.